The present T cell receptor (beta chain) was sequenced within a study of blood T cell repertoires in COVID-19. For the study at large: Donors in the United States, Italy and Spain gave samples during acute or convalescent COVID-19. PBMCs, B-cell-depleted T cells, or T cells provided the cDNA or gDNA that made up the material.

CDR3 length: 15 residues. V lost 5 bases to trimming and J lost 6 bases; unmatched junction nucleotides: 9. Germline CDR1 reads SGHTA; CDR2 reads FQGNSA. Followed over time, Seattle patients had been enrolled while infection was active. Original analysis: Estimation of nucleated cell counts was performed using reference gene primer amplification. Here immunoSEQ multiplex PCR was the method, and the copy in TCRdb shows in-frame clones only, minus some. That table is the source of V, J and clone size, and D and trimming were worked out from the DNA. The table shows under 200,000 clones, with roughly 86% occurring only once.

This sequence was found in a man in his fifties or sixties with COVID-19, enrolled during active disease. The chain combines TRBV7-2 with TRBJ2-1, with 8 bases fitting TRBD1. Source material: peripheral blood. The CDR3 reads CASSTRTGSPNEQFF. The CDR3 DNA follows: TGTGCCAGCAGCACCCGGACAGGGTCCCCCAATGAGCAGTTCTTC. Together with reference TRBV7-2 and TRBJ2-1, the CDR3 gives the full variable domain: GAGVSQSPSNKVTEKGKDVELRCDPISGHTALYWYRQSLGQGLEFLIYFQGNSAPDKSGLPSDRFSAERTGGSVSTLTIQRTQQEDSAVYLCASSTRTGSPNEQFFGPGTRLTVL.